This T cell receptor beta chain derives from a study of blood T cell repertoires in COVID-19. This CDR3 contains 16 residues. The ends lost 4 bases at V and 11 bases at J; junction bases unmatched: 18. Germline V gene lookup returns CDR1 SGDLS and CDR2 YYNGEE. Some clones are missing from TCRdb's copy, which holds only in-frame ones; the method was immunoSEQ multiplex PCR. The table lists about 250,000 clones, 85% of them singletons. The gene calls are TRBV9 and TRBJ1-3, with 7 nucleotides matching TRBD1. The receptor comes from a woman aged 50 to 60 with acute COVID-19. Sequenced input: PBMCs or T cells enriched from blood (not recorded which). CDR3 coding DNA: TGTGCCAGCAGCCCCCCAGGGGGGTACGGTGAGGACTCCATATATTTT. Amino acids: CASSPPGGYGEDSIYF.